The 24 T cell receptor beta chains presented below share a single source sample, sequenced in a study of cytomegalovirus exposure and HLA in healthy donors. Researchers ran the PCR with 60 Vbeta and 13 Jbeta primers. Libraries were prepared by immunoSEQ multiplex PCR; TCRdb keeps only in-frame clonotypes and omits some of them. In the table there are tens of thousands of clones, approximately 70% of which are singletons. Sequences were obtained from PBMCs. Receptor source: a woman between 50 and 59 years old in good health and CMV-seropositive.

This clone showed up just a few times. The chain has TRBV28 and TRBJ2-7; D gene ambiguous. With 8 bases removed from V and 2 bases from J, the gap between germline ends came to 16 bases. CDR1 and CDR2 (germline): MDHEN, SYDVKM. This CDR3 comprises 14 residues. This chain's CDR3 is CASPGRNPPYEQYF. CDR3 nucleotide sequence: TGTGCCAGCCCAGGTAGAAACCCTCCCTACGAGCAGTACTTC.

This clone was recorded a few times. The chain combines TRBV4-3 with TRBJ2-3, with 9 bases identical to TRBD2. The germline CDR1 and CDR2 sequences are LGHNA and YSLEER. This CDR3 region has 16 residues. The junction had 9 bases not matched to a gene; V was cut back by 4 bases and J by 4 bases. The CDR3 nucleotides are TGCGCCAGCAGCCCCCGACGGCTAGCGGGGCCAGATACGCAGTATTTT. It specifies CASSPRRLAGPDTQYF.

The chain recombines TRBV27 with TRBJ1-6; 7 bases are shared with TRBD1. Germline CDR1 MNHEY, CDR2 SMNVEV (reference sequence). The trim removed 3 bases at V and 6 bases at J, leaving 11 bases unmatched. CDR3 length: 17 amino acids. CDR3 protein: CASSFSARQGLNSPLHF. CDR3 nucleotide sequence: TGTGCCAGCAGTTTCTCCGCCCGACAGGGACTTAATTCACCCCTCCACTTT.

This clone was recorded a few times. The V call is TRBV7-3, the J call TRBJ2-1, with a possible D match to TRBD2 (5 bases). The V end lost 2 bases, the J end lost 5 bases, and 13 bases lay between the germline ends. This CDR3 is 15 amino acids long. In germline, CDR1 is SGHTA, CDR2 FQGTGA. The chain's CDR3 is CASSLWASWDNEQFF. The CDR3 DNA sequence: TGTGCCAGCAGCTTATGGGCTAGCTGGGACAATGAGCAGTTCTTC. The whole variable domain, remainder taken from reference TRBV7-3 and TRBJ2-1, is GAGVSQTPSNKVTEKGKYVELRCDPISGHTALYWYRQSLGQGPEFLIYFQGTGAADDSGLPNDRFFAVRPEGSVSTLKIQRTERGDSAVYLCASSLWASWDNEQFFGPGTRLTVL.

Only a few counts were recorded for this clone. The chain carries TRBV9 and TRBJ2-1, with 9 nucleotides matching TRBD2. In germline, CDR1 is SGDLS, CDR2 YYNGEE. Trimming took 2 bases from V and 7 from J; bases not matched to a gene: 7. The CDR3 spans 15 residues. CDR3 region: CASSVSGGDGNEQFF. The CDR3 DNA sequence: TGTGCCAGCAGCGTTAGCGGGGGTGACGGGAATGAGCAGTTCTTC. Looking up the rest from reference TRBV9 and TRBJ2-1 gives the full variable domain: DSGVTQTPKHLITATGQRVTLRCSPRSGDLSVYWYQQSLDQGLQFLIQYYNGEERAKGNILERFSAQQFPDLHSELNLSSLELGDSALYFCASSVSGGDGNEQFFGPGTRLTVL.

This clone was counted between two and nine times. The V call is TRBV18, the J call TRBJ2-2, with 8 bases fitting TRBD1. J lost 3 bases, V lost 0 bases, and 6 bases had no gene match. Germline lookup yields CDR1 KGHSH and CDR2 LQKENI. The CDR3 is 17 residues long. CDR3 in DNA: TGTGCCAGCTCACCACCCCAGGGGGCTGGGTACACCGGGGAGCTGTTTTTT. Its translation is CASSPPQGAGYTGELFF.

The chain recombines TRBV18 with TRBJ2-3; a weak D match, TRBD2 (6 bases). This CDR3 spans 16 amino acids. V lost 0 bases, J lost 1 base, and 11 bases lay in between. Per germline, CDR1 KGHSH and CDR2 LQKENI. CDR3 nucleotide sequence: TGTGCCAGCTCACCACCGTTTAGCGGAGGCACAGATACGCAGTATTTT. This encodes CASSPPFSGGTDTQYF.

The V and J genes are TRBV18 and TRBJ1-5, with D tentatively TRBD1 (5 bases). V dropped 6 bases and J dropped 7 bases, with 16 bases sitting between them. Germline loops: CDR1 KGHSH, CDR2 LQKENI. The CDR3 loop spans 14 amino acids. The CDR3 DNA reads TGTGCCAGCTCGGGTACAGGTGAGCGACAGCCCCAGCATTTT. It codes for CASSGTGERQPQHF.

The CDR3 sequence is CSVEGHRTDTQYF. The DNA for the CDR3 is TGCAGCGTTGAGGGACACCGCACAGATACGCAGTATTTT. This chain joins TRBV29-1 and TRBJ2-3; tentatively, D is TRBD1 (6 bases). Germline CDR1 reads SQVTM; CDR2 reads ANQGSEA. The CDR3 is 13 amino acids. Trimming left V 3 bases short and J 1 base short, with 8 bases between.

This chain joins TRBV10-3 and TRBJ2-1, with 9 bases fitting TRBD2. Germline V lookup: CDR1 ENHRY, CDR2 SYGVKD. CDR3 length: 14 amino acids. V was clipped by 3 bases and J by 8 bases; unmatched bases: 5. CDR3 residues: CAISELAGFDEQFF. The CDR3 bases are TGTGCCATCAGTGAACTAGCGGGTTTTGATGAGCAGTTCTTC.

This clone was detected only once. This chain uses TRBV10-3 with TRBJ1-1; D is unresolved. V was cut by 3 bases and J by 7 bases, with 12 bases left in between. Germline V gene lookup returns CDR1 ENHRY and CDR2 SYGVKD. The CDR3 has 13 amino acids. CDR3 sequence reads: CAISDPRLNEAFF. CDR3 sequence (DNA): TGTGCCATCAGTGATCCGAGACTCAATGAAGCTTTCTTT.

This clone was seen just once. This chain joins TRBV29-1 and TRBJ2-1; 14 bases agree with TRBD2. This CDR3 has 18 residues. Trimming removed 4 bases from V and 2 bases from J; junction bases left unmatched: 10. Germline loops: CDR1 SQVTM, CDR2 ANQGSEA. The CDR3 DNA reads TGCAGCGTTGGGACTAGCGGGAGGTCCTCGCCCACCTACAATGAGCAGTTCTTC. It translates to CSVGTSGRSSPTYNEQFF.

This clone showed up just a few times. V usage is TRBV29-1 and J usage is TRBJ2-1; D possibly corresponds to TRBD1 (6 bases). Trimming took 6 bases from V and 3 from J, leaving 9 bases between them. CDR3 size: 12 residues. Germline CDR1 SQVTM, CDR2 ANQGSEA. Here the CDR3 DNA reads TGCAGCGTCGGACAGATCTACAATGAGCAGTTCTTC. Its translation: CSVGQIYNEQFF.

CDR3 sequence: CASSFTTGAGSYEQYF. CDR3 bases: TGTGCCAGCAGCTTTACGACAGGGGCCGGCTCCTACGAGCAGTACTTC. The genes are TRBV7-9 and TRBJ2-7; 8 bases agree with TRBD1. J gave up 0 bases and V 3 bases, and 7 bases lay outside the gene matches. There are 16 residues in the CDR3. Germline V lookup: CDR1 SEHNR, CDR2 FQNEAQ (reference sequence). Looking up the rest from reference TRBV7-9 and TRBJ2-7 gives the full variable domain: DTGVSQNPRHKITKRGQNVTFRCDPISEHNRLYWYRQTLGQGPEFLTYFQNEAQLEKSRLLSDRFSAERPKGSFSTLEIQRTEQGDSAMYLCASSFTTGAGSYEQYFGPGTRLTVT.

This clone was counted between two and nine times. The chain couples TRBV25-1 to TRBJ2-7; the D gene is possibly TRBD1 (5 bases). Trimming shortened V by 8 bases and J by 3 bases, and 11 bases separated the two germline ends. Germline V gives CDR1 MGHDK, CDR2 SYGVNS. The CDR3 sequence is 12 residues long. The CDR3 region has the DNA TGTGCCAGCGCCCGCGACAGCTACGAGCAGTACTTC. This gives the protein CASARDSYEQYF.

The chain carries TRBV13 and TRBJ2-7; TRBD1 matches 8 bases. Germline lookup yields CDR1 PRHDT and CDR2 FYEKMQ (reference sequence). The V gene end was trimmed by 5 bases and the J gene end by 6 bases; junction bases not matched to a gene: 18. The length of the CDR3 is 17 residues. The CDR3 DNA reads TGTGCCAGCAGCCCCCTCGGGACAGGCGGCTACTCAGGCGAGCAGTACTTC. It is translated as CASSPLGTGGYSGEQYF.

This clone came up once. The CDR3 sequence: CASSLVVAGSYEQYF. In nucleotides, the CDR3 is TGTGCCAGCAGTTTAGTGGTAGCGGGAAGCTACGAGCAGTACTTC. The V gene is TRBV28, the J gene TRBJ2-7; 8 bases match TRBD2. The germline CDR1 and CDR2 sequences are MDHEN and SYDVKM. The CDR3 has 15 residues. V trimming: 2 bases; J trimming: 3 bases; junction bases outside the gene matches: 6. The whole variable domain, remainder taken from reference TRBV28 and TRBJ2-7, is DVKVTQSSRYLVKRTGEKVFLECVQDMDHENMFWYRQDPGLGLRLIYFSYDVKMKEKGDIPEGYSVSREKKERFSLILESASTNQTSMYLCASSLVVAGSYEQYFGPGTRLTVT.

This clone was detected only a few times. Other DNA sequences in the sample encode the same CDR3. The chain recombines TRBV5-1 with TRBJ2-3, with 9 bases identical to TRBD2. Trimming took 3 bases from V and 0 from J; bases not matched to a gene: 5. Germline-derived CDR1 and CDR2 are SGHRS and YFSETQ. The CDR3 runs to 16 residues. CDR3 region: CASSSLAGASTDTQYF. The CDR3 DNA is TGCGCCAGCAGCTCACTAGCGGGCGCTAGCACAGATACGCAGTATTTT.

The chain joins TRBV7-2 to TRBJ2-5, with 8 bases lining up with TRBD1. The CDR3 extends over 13 amino acids. Trimming at V came to 3 bases and at J to 4 bases, leaving 1 base not matched to a gene. Germline CDR1 reads SGHTA; CDR2 reads FQGNSA. In DNA, the CDR3 is TGTGCCAGCAGCTTGGACAGGGTAGAGACCCAGTACTTC. Its translation: CASSLDRVETQYF. The complete variable domain, with remaining parts taken from reference TRBV7-2 and TRBJ2-5, reads GAGVSQSPSNKVTEKGKDVELRCDPISGHTALYWYRQSLGQGLEFLIYFQGNSAPDKSGLPSDRFSAERTGGSVSTLTIQRTQQEDSAVYLCASSLDRVETQYFGPGTRLLVL.

This clone appeared once. The chain employs TRBV10-1 and TRBJ2-3, with TRBD1 identical over 9 bases. Trimming took 6 bases from V and 6 from J; bases not matched to a gene: 4. The CDR3 is 13 amino acids. CDR1 WNHNN and CDR2 SYGVQD come from the germline V gene (reference sequence). Here the CDR3 DNA reads TGCGCCAGCAGCGGACAGGGGTGGGATACGCAGTATTTT. Its protein product is CASSGQGWDTQYF.

The V call is TRBV6-6, the J call TRBJ1-5; D is uncertain. Looked up from germline, CDR1 is MNHNY and CDR2 is SVGAGI (reference sequence). This CDR3 contains 14 residues. The V and J ends lost 7 bases and 0 bases respectively, with 10 bases between them. The CDR3 DNA is TGTGCCAGCATCTTGGGCCCTAGCAATCAGCCCCAGCATTTT. Its protein is CASILGPSNQPQHF.

The chain links TRBV27 to TRBJ1-2; maybe TRBD1 (5 bases). Deletions cut 5 bases from V and 2 bases from J, with 6 bases between. The CDR3 consists of 12 residues. Germline V gene data show CDR1 as MNHEY and CDR2 as SMNVEV (reference sequence). The CDR3: CASSAGNYGYTF. In nucleotides, the CDR3 is TGTGCCAGCAGTGCAGGGAACTATGGCTACACCTTC.

V gene TRBV29-1 combines with J gene TRBJ1-1; tentatively, D is TRBD1 (6 bases). CDR3 length equals 13 residues. V was trimmed by 6 bases and J by 3 bases, leaving 14 bases between them. Germline V gives CDR1 SQVTM, CDR2 ANQGSEA. CDR3 sequence (DNA): TGCAGCGTACGACAGGCGGGAGACACTGAAGCTTTCTTT. It encodes CSVRQAGDTEAFF.

The sample holds many counts of this clone. The genes are TRBV5-5 and TRBJ2-1, with 9 nucleotides matching TRBD1. This CDR3 has 14 residues. Germline V CDR1 and CDR2: SGHKS, YYEKEE (reference sequence). The ends lost 4 bases at V and 8 bases at J; junction bases unmatched: 7. CDR3 nucleotide sequence: TGTGCCAGCAGCCGGGTAGGACAGGGGTATGAGCAGTTCTTC. Translation gives CASSRVGQGYEQFF.